The 22 T cell receptor beta chains listed next were all sequenced from one sample in a study of spatial heterogeneity in lung cancer. Study conclusions and caveats: Expanded intratumoral alpha and beta TCR counts tracked tumor mutation counts.

Time point defined: sample taken at primary tumor resection. MiXCR was run by TCRdb on the 5' RACE reads, yielding one entry per CDR3 protein. This repertoire shows several thousand distinct CDR3 sequences, under 15% found once; its top ten account for under 30%. The antigens these receptors bind are not known. The sequencing used lung tumor tissue, collected at surgery. The receptors shown here come from a female donor with early-stage non-small cell lung cancer.

This clonotype was seen many times. Germline and junction disagree at one end, which may indicate a read error. This beta chain turned up in a library designed for alpha chains; as an off-target read, its abundance says little. The chain links TRBV6-2 or TRBV6-3 to TRBJ2-7; D may match TRBD1 or TRBD2 (6 bases each). The CDR3 contains 14 residues. Germline V gene data show CDR1 as MNHEY and CDR2 as SVGEGT. The CDR3 reads CASCYGGSSYEQYF. DNA for the CDR3: TGTGCCAGCTGCTACGGGGGCTCCTCCTATGAGCAGTACTTC.

This clonotype was observed at least ten times. Within a library made for alpha chains, this beta chain is off target, and its count is uninformative. The chain recombines TRBV5-6 with TRBJ1-1; 9 positions match TRBD1. The J segment lost 5 bases and the V segment lost 4 bases, leaving 6 bases of the junction unmatched. Germline loops: CDR1 SGHDT, CDR2 YYEEEE. This CDR3 contains 14 residues. This CDR3 reads CASSLVDRGTEAFF. The CDR3 region has the DNA TGTGCCAGCAGCCTTGTCGACAGGGGGACTGAAGCTTTCTTT.

This clonotype is medium-sized within its sample. This beta chain slipped into a library made for alpha chains as a stray read, so its size is not meaningful. The J gene is TRBJ2-5, the V gene TRBV5-1; no firm D call. Germline assignment: CDR1 SGHRS and CDR2 YFSETQ. This CDR3 is 15 amino acids long. V lost 2 bases to trimming and J lost 5 bases, with 16 bases between them. The CDR3: CASSFDELLRETQYF. The CDR3 coding sequence is TGCGCCAGCAGCTTCGACGAGCTGCTCCGGGAGACCCAGTACTTC.

In its sample, this clonotype was seen many times. Because this beta chain is a stray read in a library intended to capture alpha chains, its abundance should not be given much weight. V is TRBV7-8 and J is TRBJ2-2, with D maybe TRBD1 (6 bases). Between the trimmed V and J ends, which lost 2 bases and 4 bases, there was a span of 11 bases. CDR1 is SGHVS and CDR2 is FQNEAQ in the germline V gene. This CDR3 contains 15 residues. The CDR3 DNA is TGTGCCAGCAGCTTATGGGGGACAACCACCGGGGAGCTGTTTTTT. Translated, it gives CASSLWGTTTGELFF.

This clonotype was counted many times. This beta chain came through as a stray read in a library set up for alpha chains, and its size says little. V is TRBV20-1 and J is TRBJ1-4; tentatively, D is TRBD1 (5 bases). CDR1 is DFQATT, CDR2 SNEGSKA, per germline (reference sequence). The CDR3 consists of 15 residues. Trimming took off 0 bases at V and 4 bases at J, with 12 bases between the two ends. CDR3 protein: CSARDRGRYNEKLFF. The DNA for the CDR3 is TGCAGTGCTAGAGATCGGGGCAGGTATAATGAAAAACTGTTTTTT.

This clonotype was picked up many times. Within a library made for alpha chains, this beta chain is off target, and its count is uninformative. This rearrangement joins TRBV7-8 to TRBJ2-5; perhaps TRBD2 as D (6 bases). Germline CDR1 is SGHVS and CDR2 is FQNEAQ. Trimming pared 4 bases from V and 5 bases from J, leaving 29 bases between. This CDR3 is 19 amino acids long. For the CDR3, the DNA is TGTGCCAGCAGCTCCACGCGATGGGGCGTCGGGGGAGGCAGGGAGACCCAGTACTTC. Translating it yields CASSSTRWGVGGGRETQYF.

This clonotype was recorded at least ten times. This beta chain is off target for a library built for alpha chains, so its abundance means little. The J gene is TRBJ2-7, the V gene TRBV5-1; 7 bases are a match to TRBD2. Germline V gives CDR1 SGHRS, CDR2 YFSETQ. With 3 bases clipped from V and 6 bases from J, the junction kept 6 bases outside the gene matches. The CDR3 loop spans 13 amino acids. CDR3: CASSSDVAGEQYF. The DNA of the CDR3 is TGCGCCAGCAGCTCGGACGTAGCGGGCGAGCAGTACTTC.

Concerning this clonotype itself: A library made for alpha chains picked up this beta chain off target, so its size means little. This chain joins TRBV20-1 and TRBJ1-1; no clear D. The CDR3 extends over 13 amino acids. V was clipped by 5 bases and J by 2 bases, with 12 bases between them. Germline V CDR1 and CDR2: DFQATT, SNEGSKA (reference sequence). CDR3 sequence (DNA): TGCAGTGCTCGGGAGGATTCTAACACTGAAGCTTTCTTT. It is translated as CSAREDSNTEAFF.

By sample fraction, this clonotype is medium-sized. This beta chain is an off-target read within a library intended for alpha chains, so its frequency means little. J is TRBJ2-7 and V is TRBV7-9; D call uncertain. The CDR3 extends over 15 amino acids. Between the trimmed V and J ends, which lost 2 bases and 2 bases, there was a span of 13 bases. Germline CDR1 SEHNR, CDR2 FQNEAQ (reference sequence). CDR3 DNA sequence: TGTGCCAGCAGCTTAATAGATCTAAGCCCCTACGAGCAGTACTTC. Translated, it gives CASSLIDLSPYEQYF.

Relative to its sample, this clonotype is medium-sized. The library was designed around alpha chains, so this beta chain is a stray read whose abundance carries little weight. The rearrangement uses TRBV27 and TRBJ1-6; D gene unclear. There are 15 residues in the CDR3. Trimming stripped 7 bases from V and 0 bases from J, with 10 bases between. Germline CDR1 MNHEY, CDR2 SMNVEV (reference sequence). The DNA for the CDR3 is TGTGCCAGCACCGCGAGAAGCTCCTATAATTCACCCCTCCACTTT. Translating gives CASTARSSYNSPLHF.

At least ten counts were recorded for this clonotype. Since the library was made to target alpha chains, this beta chain is a stray read and its abundance is not meaningful. This chain joins TRBV7-9 and TRBJ2-5; D not certain. CDR3 length equals 8 residues. Looked up from germline, CDR1 is SEHNR and CDR2 is FQNEAQ (reference sequence). V lost 10 bases, J lost 4 bases, and 1 base lay in between. CDR3 in DNA: TGTGCCATAGAGACCCAGTACTTC. It codes for CAIETQYF.

This clonotype has at least ten counts. Little can be read into the size of this beta chain, an off-target read in a library designed for alpha chains. The chain recombines TRBV9 with TRBJ2-7, with 9 nucleotides matching TRBD1. The CDR3 loop spans 13 amino acids. The germline gives CDR1 SGDLS, CDR2 YYNGEE. J gave up 2 bases and V 3 bases, and 0 bases lay outside the gene matches. For the CDR3, the DNA is TGTGCCAGCAGCGGACAGGGGGCCTACGAGCAGTACTTC. As protein: CASSGQGAYEQYF.

This clonotype has at least ten counts. Because this beta chain is a stray read in a library intended to capture alpha chains, its abundance should not be given much weight. The gene calls are TRBV28 and TRBJ2-4; perhaps D is TRBD1 or TRBD2 (5 bases each). The CDR3 loop spans 16 amino acids. Germline V CDR1 and CDR2: MDHEN, SYDVKM. V was trimmed by 6 bases and J by 2 bases, leaving 17 bases between them. The CDR3 protein is CASSPGTYRTKNIQYF. The CDR3 DNA reads as TGTGCCAGCAGCCCAGGGACCTATAGGACCAAAAACATTCAGTACTTC.

By share, this clonotype ranks as medium-sized (0.01 to 0.1%). This beta chain lies outside the target of a library built for alpha chains; its clone size means little. The chain combines TRBV18 with TRBJ2-7; D not certain. CDR3 length equals 12 residues. Germline V CDR1 and CDR2: KGHSH, LQKENI. With 5 bases removed from V and 0 bases from J, the gap between germline ends came to 5 bases. The CDR3 DNA reads as TGTGCCAGCTCATCGATCTCCTACGAGCAGTACTTC. Translation: CASSSISYEQYF.

This clonotype was counted ten times or more. For a library built for alpha chains, this beta chain is a stray read; little rests on its size. The J gene is TRBJ2-3, the V gene TRBV20-1; 12 bases match TRBD2. V shed 5 bases, J shed 6 bases, and the junction held 6 bases outside the gene matches. The CDR3 contains 14 residues. Germline loops: CDR1 DFQATT, CDR2 SNEGSKA (reference sequence). CDR3 in amino acids: CSAPSSGGADTQYF. CDR3 sequence (DNA): TGCAGTGCTCCGTCTAGCGGGGGGGCGGATACGCAGTATTTT.

Ten or more counts support this clonotype. This beta chain is an off-target read within a library intended for alpha chains, so its frequency means little. The chain links TRBV27 to TRBJ2-1; 7 bases match TRBD1. V was clipped by 2 bases and J by 7 bases; unmatched bases: 20. The germline CDR1 and CDR2 sequences are MNHEY and SMNVEV (reference sequence). The CDR3 extends over 19 amino acids. CDR3 sequence reads: CASSLAYVRGRGSRNEQFF. Written as DNA, the CDR3 is TGTGCCAGCAGTTTAGCCTACGTTAGGGGCAGGGGGTCCAGGAATGAGCAGTTCTTC.

The table lists this clonotype with many counts. Within a library made for alpha chains, this beta chain is off target, and its count is uninformative. This chain links TRBV6-2 or TRBV6-3 with TRBJ2-7, with D unclear. Germline CDR1 MNHEY, CDR2 SVGEGT. This CDR3 has 12 amino acids. Trimming took 6 bases from V and 2 from J, leaving 8 bases between them. CDR3 sequence reads: CASRRQTYEQYF. The CDR3 bases are TGTGCCAGCAGGCGTCAGACCTACGAGCAGTACTTC.

This clonotype counts as medium-sized. The library was built for alpha chains, so this beta chain is an off-target read and its size means little. The chain couples TRBV29-1 to TRBJ1-1, with D possibly being TRBD1 (5 bases). Looked up from germline, CDR1 is SQVTM and CDR2 is ANQGSEA. There are 15 residues in the CDR3. The ends were cut back, 5 bases at V and 0 bases at J, with 16 bases in the middle. The chain's CDR3 is CSVRGGVRMNTEAFF. The CDR3 region has the DNA TGCAGCGTTCGTGGGGGAGTAAGGATGAACACTGAAGCTTTCTTT. Complete variable domain (other parts from reference TRBV29-1 and TRBJ1-1): SAVISQKPSRDICQRGTSLTIQCQVDSQVTMMFWYRQQPGQSLTLIATANQGSEATYESGFVIDKFPISRPNLTFSTLTVSNMSPEDSSIYLCSVRGGVRMNTEAFFGQGTRLTVV.

In its sample, this clonotype ranks as large. A library made for alpha chains picked up this beta chain off target, so its size means little. V and J are TRBV9 and TRBJ2-1; D is unresolved. CDR3 length: 16 amino acids. Looked up from germline, CDR1 is SGDLS and CDR2 is YYNGEE. Trimming cost V 0 bases and J 6 bases, with 16 bases left between them. CDR3 loop: CASSVAFSPGVNEQFF. As DNA, the CDR3 is TGTGCCAGCAGCGTAGCTTTTAGTCCTGGGGTCAATGAGCAGTTCTTC.

By share of the sample, this clonotype is medium-sized. This beta chain represents an off-target read in a library built for alpha chains; its size is of limited meaning. The chain recombines TRBV10-1 with TRBJ2-5; D might be TRBD2 (5 bases). The V gene's germline CDR1 is WNHNN and CDR2 SYGVQD (reference sequence). This CDR3 spans 14 amino acids. V was pared by 2 bases and J by 5 bases, with 12 bases between. The CDR3 nucleotides are TGCGCCAGCAGTGAGGGCGGGCCTGAGGAGACCCAGTACTTC. This encodes CASSEGGPEETQYF.

Turning to this clonotype: With the library built for alpha chains, this beta chain is off target and its frequency is not meaningful. J is TRBJ1-2 and V is TRBV11-2; D gene uncertain. Germline values: CDR1 SGHAT, CDR2 FQNNGV. The V end lost 5 bases, the J end lost 4 bases, and 17 bases lay between the germline ends. The CDR3 has 15 amino acids. CDR3 nucleotide sequence: TGTGCCAGCAGCCTTGACGTCCCAGCTGCCTATGGCTACACCTTC. Encoded protein: CASSLDVPAAYGYTF.

Sample share makes this clonotype medium-sized. This beta chain is an unintended read in a library built for alpha chains; its size means little. The chain employs TRBV7-9 and TRBJ2-6; tentative D call: TRBD1 (6 bases). The CDR3 has 18 amino acids. The germline V gene has CDR1 SEHNR and CDR2 FQNEAQ (reference sequence). Trimming shortened V by 3 bases and J by 0 bases, and 15 bases separated the two germline ends. The CDR3 region has the DNA TGTGCCAGCAGCTTGGGACACATCTCTCCCTCTGGGGCCAACGTCCTGACTTTC. As protein: CASSLGHISPSGANVLTF.